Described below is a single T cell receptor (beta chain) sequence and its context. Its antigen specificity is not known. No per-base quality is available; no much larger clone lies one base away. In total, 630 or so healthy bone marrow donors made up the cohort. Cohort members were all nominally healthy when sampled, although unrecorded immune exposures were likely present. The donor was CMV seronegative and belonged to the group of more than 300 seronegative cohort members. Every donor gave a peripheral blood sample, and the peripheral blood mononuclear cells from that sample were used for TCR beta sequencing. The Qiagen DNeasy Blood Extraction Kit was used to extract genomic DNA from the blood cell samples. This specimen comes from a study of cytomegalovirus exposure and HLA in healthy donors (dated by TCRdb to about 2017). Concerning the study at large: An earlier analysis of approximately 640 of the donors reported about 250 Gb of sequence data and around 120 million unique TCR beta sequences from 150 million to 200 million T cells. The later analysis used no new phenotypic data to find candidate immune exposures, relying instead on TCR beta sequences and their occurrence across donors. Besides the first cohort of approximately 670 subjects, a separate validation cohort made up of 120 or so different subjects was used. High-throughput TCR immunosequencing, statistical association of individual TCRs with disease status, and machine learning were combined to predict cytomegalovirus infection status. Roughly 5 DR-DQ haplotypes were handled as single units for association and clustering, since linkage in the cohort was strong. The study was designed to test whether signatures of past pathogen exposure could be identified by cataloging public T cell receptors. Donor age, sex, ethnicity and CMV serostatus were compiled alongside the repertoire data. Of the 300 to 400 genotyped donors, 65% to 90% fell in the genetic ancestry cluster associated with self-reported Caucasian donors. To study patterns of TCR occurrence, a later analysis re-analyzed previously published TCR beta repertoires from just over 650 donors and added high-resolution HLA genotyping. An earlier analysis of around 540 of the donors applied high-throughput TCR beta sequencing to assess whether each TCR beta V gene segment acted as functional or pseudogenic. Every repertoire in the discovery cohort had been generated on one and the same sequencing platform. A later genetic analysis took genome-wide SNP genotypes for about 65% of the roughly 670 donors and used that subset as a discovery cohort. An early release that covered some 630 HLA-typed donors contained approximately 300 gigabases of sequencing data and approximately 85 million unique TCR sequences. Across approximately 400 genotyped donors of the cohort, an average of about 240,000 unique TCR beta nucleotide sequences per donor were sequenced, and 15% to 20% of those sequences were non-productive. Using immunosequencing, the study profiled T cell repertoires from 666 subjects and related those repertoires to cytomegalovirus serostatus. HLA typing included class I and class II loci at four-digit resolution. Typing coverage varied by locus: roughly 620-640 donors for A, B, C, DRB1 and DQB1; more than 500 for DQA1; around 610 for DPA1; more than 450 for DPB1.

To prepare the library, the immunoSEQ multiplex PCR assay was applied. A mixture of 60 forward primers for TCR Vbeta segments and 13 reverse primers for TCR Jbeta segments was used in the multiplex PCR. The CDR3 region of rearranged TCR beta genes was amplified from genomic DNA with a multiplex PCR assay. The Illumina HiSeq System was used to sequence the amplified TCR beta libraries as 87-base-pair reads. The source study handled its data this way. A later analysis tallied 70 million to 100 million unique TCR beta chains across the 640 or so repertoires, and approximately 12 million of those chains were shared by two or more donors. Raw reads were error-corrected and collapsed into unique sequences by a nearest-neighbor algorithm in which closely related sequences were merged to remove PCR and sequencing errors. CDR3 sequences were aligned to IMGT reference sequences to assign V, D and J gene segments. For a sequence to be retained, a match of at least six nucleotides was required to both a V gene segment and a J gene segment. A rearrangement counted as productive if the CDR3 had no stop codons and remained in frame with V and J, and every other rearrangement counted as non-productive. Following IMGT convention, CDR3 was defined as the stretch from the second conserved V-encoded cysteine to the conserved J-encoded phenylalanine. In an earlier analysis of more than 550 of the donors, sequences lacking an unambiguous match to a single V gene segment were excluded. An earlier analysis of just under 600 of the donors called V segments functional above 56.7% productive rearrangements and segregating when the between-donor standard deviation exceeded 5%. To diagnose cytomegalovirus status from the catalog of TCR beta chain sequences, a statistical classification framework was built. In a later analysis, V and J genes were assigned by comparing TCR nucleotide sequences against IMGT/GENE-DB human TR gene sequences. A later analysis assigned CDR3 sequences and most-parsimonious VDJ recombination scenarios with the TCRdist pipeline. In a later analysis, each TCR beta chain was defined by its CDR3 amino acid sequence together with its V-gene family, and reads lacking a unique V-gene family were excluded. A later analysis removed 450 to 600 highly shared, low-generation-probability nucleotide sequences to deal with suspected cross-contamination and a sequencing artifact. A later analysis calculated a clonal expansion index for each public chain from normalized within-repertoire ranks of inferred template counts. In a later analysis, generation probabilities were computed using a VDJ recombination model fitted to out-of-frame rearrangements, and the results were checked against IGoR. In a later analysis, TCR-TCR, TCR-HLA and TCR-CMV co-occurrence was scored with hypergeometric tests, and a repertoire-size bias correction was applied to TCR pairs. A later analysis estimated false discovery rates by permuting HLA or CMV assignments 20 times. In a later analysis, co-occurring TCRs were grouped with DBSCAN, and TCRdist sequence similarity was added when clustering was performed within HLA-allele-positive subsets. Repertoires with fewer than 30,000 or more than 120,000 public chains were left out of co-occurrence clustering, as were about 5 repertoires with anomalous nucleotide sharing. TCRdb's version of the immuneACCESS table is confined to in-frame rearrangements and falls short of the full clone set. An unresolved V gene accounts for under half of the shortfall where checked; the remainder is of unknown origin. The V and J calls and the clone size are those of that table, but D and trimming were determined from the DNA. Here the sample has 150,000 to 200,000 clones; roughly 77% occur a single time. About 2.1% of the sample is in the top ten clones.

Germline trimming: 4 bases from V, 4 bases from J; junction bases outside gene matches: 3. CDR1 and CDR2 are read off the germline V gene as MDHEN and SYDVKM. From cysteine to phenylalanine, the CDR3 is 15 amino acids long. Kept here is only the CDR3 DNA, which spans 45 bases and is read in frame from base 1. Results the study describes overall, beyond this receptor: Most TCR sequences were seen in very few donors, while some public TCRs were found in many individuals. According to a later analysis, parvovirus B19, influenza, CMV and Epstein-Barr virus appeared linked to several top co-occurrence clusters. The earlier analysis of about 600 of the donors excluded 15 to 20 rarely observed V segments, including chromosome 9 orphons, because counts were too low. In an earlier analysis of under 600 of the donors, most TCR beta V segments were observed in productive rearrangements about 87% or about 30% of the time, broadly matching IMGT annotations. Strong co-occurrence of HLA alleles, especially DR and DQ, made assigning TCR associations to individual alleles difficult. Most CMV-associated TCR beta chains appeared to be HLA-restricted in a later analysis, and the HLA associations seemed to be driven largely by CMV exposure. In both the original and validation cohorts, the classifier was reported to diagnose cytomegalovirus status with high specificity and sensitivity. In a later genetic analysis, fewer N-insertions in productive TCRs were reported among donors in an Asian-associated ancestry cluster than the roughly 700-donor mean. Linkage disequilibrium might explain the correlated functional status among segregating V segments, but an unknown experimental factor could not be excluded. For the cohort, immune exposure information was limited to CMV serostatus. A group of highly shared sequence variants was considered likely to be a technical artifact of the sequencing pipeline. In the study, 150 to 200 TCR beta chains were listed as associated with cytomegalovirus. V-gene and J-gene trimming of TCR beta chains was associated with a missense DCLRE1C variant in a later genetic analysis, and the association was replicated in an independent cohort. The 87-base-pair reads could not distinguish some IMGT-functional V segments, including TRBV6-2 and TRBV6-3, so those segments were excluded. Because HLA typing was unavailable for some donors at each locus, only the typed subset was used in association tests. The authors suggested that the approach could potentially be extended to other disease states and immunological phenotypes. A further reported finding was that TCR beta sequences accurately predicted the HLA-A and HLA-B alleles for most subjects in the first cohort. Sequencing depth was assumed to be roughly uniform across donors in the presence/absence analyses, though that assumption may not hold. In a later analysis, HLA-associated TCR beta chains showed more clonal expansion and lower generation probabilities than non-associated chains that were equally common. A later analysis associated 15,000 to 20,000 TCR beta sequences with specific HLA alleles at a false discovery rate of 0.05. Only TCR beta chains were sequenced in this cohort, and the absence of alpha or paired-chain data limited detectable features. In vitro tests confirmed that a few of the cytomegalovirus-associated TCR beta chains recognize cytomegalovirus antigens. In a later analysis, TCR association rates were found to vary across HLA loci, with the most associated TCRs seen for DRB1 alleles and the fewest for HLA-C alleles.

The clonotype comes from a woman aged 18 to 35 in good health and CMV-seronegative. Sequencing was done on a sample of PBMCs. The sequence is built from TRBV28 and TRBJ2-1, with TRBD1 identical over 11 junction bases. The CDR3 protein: CASSSGQGVYNEQFF. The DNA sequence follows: TGTGCCAGCAGTTCGGGACAGGGGGTATACAATGAGCAGTTCTTC.